The present TCR beta chain was sequenced within a study of CD8 T cells in Susac syndrome. After extraction with the RNeasy kit, about 0.5 to 1 ug of the RNA was reverse transcribed using random hexamers. TCRdb independently ran MiXCR on the immunoSEQ multiplex PCR reads; one entry per CDR3 protein. The profile shows approximately 200,000 distinct CDR3 sequences, about 90% of them singletons. V was pared by 5 bases and J by 4 bases, with 18 bases between. This CDR3 region has 16 residues. CDR1 is GTSNPN, CDR2 SVGIG, per germline (reference sequence). The specimen was CD8+ T cells from PBMCs. This receptor was taken from a human donor with multiple sclerosis. The chain couples TRBV30 to TRBJ2-6; D may correspond to TRBD1 or TRBD2 (5 bases each). CDR3 nucleotide sequence: TGTGCCTGGGGGGACCCGAGGGATGCCGGGGCCAACGTCCTGACTTTC. Translated: CAWGDPRDAGANVLTF.